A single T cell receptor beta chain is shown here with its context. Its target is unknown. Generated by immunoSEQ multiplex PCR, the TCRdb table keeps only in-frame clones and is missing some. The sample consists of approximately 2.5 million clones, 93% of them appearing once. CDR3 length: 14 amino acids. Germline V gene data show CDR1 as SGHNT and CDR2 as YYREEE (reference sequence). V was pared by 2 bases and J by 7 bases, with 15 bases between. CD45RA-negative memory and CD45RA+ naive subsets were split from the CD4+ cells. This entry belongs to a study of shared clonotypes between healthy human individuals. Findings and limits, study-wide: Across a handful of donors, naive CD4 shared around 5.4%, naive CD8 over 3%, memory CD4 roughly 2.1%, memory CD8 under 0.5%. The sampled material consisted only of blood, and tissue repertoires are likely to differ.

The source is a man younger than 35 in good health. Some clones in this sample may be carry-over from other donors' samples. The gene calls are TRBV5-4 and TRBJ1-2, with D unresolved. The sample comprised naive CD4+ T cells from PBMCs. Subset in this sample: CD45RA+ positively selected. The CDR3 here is CASSLGIERGGYTF. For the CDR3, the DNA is TGTGCCAGCAGCTTAGGTATCGAGCGGGGTGGCTACACCTTC.